Listed below are T cell receptor beta chains from one sample, sequenced in a study of CD8 T cells in Susac syndrome. MiXCR was run by TCRdb on the immunoSEQ multiplex PCR reads, yielding one entry per CDR3 protein. Of about 140,000 distinct CDR3 sequences in the sample, around 96% were seen once. Sequenced: CD4+ T cells from PBMCs. These receptors were taken from a human donor with multiple sclerosis. Both conserved end residues are part of each CDR3. Fields, in order: D gene, J gene, CDR3 length, V gene, clone size, CDR3 DNA, CDR3 protein. A D gene is named only where the DNA matches it firmly. Rows give clone size only sometimes, using once, few, many, or a class for an expanded clone.

D gene: -; J gene: TRBJ2-6; CDR3 length: 17; V gene: TRBV9; clone size: -; CDR3 DNA: TGTGCCAGCAGCGTAGCTGGGGGCAGCTCTGGGGCCAACGTCCTGACTTTC; CDR3 protein: CASSVAGGSSGANVLTF
D gene: TRBD2; J gene: TRBJ2-1; CDR3 length: 14; V gene: TRBV12-3/TRBV12-4; clone size: -; CDR3 DNA: TGTGCCAGCAGTCCGGGACTAGCGGGCAATGAGCAGTTCTTC; CDR3 protein: CASSPGLAGNEQFF
D gene: -; J gene: TRBJ1-2; CDR3 length: 12; V gene: TRBV29-1; clone size: -; CDR3 DNA: TGCAGCTACAGACAGTCGGACTATGGCTACACCTTC; CDR3 protein: CSYRQSDYGYTF
D gene: -; J gene: TRBJ2-3; CDR3 length: 14; V gene: TRBV7-2; clone size: -; CDR3 DNA: TGTGCCAGCAGCAAACCTAACAGGGCGGATACGCAGTATTTT; CDR3 protein: CASSKPNRADTQYF
D gene: -; J gene: TRBJ2-7; CDR3 length: 14; V gene: TRBV7-8; clone size: -; CDR3 DNA: TGTGCCAGCAGGGTGGGGGCCGAAACCTACGAGCAGTACTTC; CDR3 protein: CASRVGAETYEQYF
D gene: TRBD1; J gene: TRBJ2-7; CDR3 length: 12; V gene: TRBV29-1; clone size: -; CDR3 DNA: TGCAGCGTCCACAGGGGGTTCGACGAGCAGTACTTC; CDR3 protein: CSVHRGFDEQYF
D gene: -; J gene: TRBJ2-1; CDR3 length: 14; V gene: TRBV2; clone size: -; CDR3 DNA: TGTGCCAGCAGATCAGGGGGGGCGATCAATGAGCAGTTCTTC; CDR3 protein: CASRSGGAINEQFF
D gene: TRBD2; J gene: TRBJ2-3; CDR3 length: 13; V gene: TRBV29-1; clone size: once; CDR3 DNA: TGCAGCGTTAAGGGAGGGTACACGGGTACGCAGTATTTT; CDR3 protein: CSVKGGYTGTQYF
D gene: TRBD2; J gene: TRBJ2-7; CDR3 length: 14; V gene: TRBV10-3; clone size: -; CDR3 DNA: TGTGCCATCAGTGTACTAGCGGGAGGAGACGAGCAGTACTTC; CDR3 protein: CAISVLAGGDEQYF
D gene: -; J gene: TRBJ1-1; CDR3 length: 12; V gene: TRBV20-1; clone size: -; CDR3 DNA: TGCAGTGCCCAAACAGTGAACACTGAAGCTTTCTTT; CDR3 protein: CSAQTVNTEAFF
D gene: -; J gene: TRBJ1-2; CDR3 length: 15; V gene: TRBV12-3/TRBV12-4; clone size: -; CDR3 DNA: TGTGCCAGCAGCTTCAGGGTAGGGAGAGTCTATGGCTACACCTTC; CDR3 protein: CASSFRVGRVYGYTF
D gene: TRBD2; J gene: TRBJ2-5; CDR3 length: 15; V gene: TRBV3-1; clone size: -; CDR3 DNA: TGTGCCAGCAACCATCTAGCGGGGAGGAGGGAGACCCAGTACTTC; CDR3 protein: CASNHLAGRRETQYF
D gene: -; J gene: TRBJ1-4; CDR3 length: 15; V gene: TRBV11-2; clone size: -; CDR3 DNA: TGTGCCAGCAGGTCGACGGGGGCAACTAATGAAAAACTGTTTTTT; CDR3 protein: CASRSTGATNEKLFF
D gene: -; J gene: TRBJ2-7; CDR3 length: 13; V gene: TRBV30; clone size: once; CDR3 DNA: TGTGCCTGGCTGGGGCCCAGCCCGGGGGAGCAGTACTTC; CDR3 protein: CAWLGPSPGEQYF
D gene: -; J gene: TRBJ2-3; CDR3 length: 15; V gene: TRBV2; clone size: -; CDR3 DNA: TGTGCCAGCAGTGGTCTAGGGGCTAGGACAGATACGCAGTATTTT; CDR3 protein: CASSGLGARTDTQYF
D gene: -; J gene: TRBJ1-2; CDR3 length: 14; V gene: TRBV30; clone size: once; CDR3 DNA: TGTGCCTGGAGTCCCCAGGGAGACTACTATGGCTACACCTTC; CDR3 protein: CAWSPQGDYYGYTF
D gene: TRBD1; J gene: TRBJ1-2; CDR3 length: 16; V gene: TRBV29-1; clone size: -; CDR3 DNA: TGCAGCGTTGGGAGTCGGGACAGGGCCTACCTCTATGGCTACACCTTC; CDR3 protein: CSVGSRDRAYLYGYTF
D gene: -; J gene: TRBJ2-5; CDR3 length: 11; V gene: TRBV20-1; clone size: -; CDR3 DNA: TGCAGTGCTATATCAGGAGAGACCCAGTACTTC; CDR3 protein: CSAISGETQYF
D gene: TRBD2; J gene: TRBJ2-3; CDR3 length: 17; V gene: TRBV3-1; clone size: few; CDR3 DNA: TGTGCCAGCAGCCTCGGGCTAGCGGGATCCAGCACAGATACGCAGTATTTT; CDR3 protein: CASSLGLAGSSTDTQYF
D gene: -; J gene: TRBJ2-5; CDR3 length: 12; V gene: TRBV6-6; clone size: -; CDR3 DNA: TGTGCCAGCAGTTATAATTCGGAGACCCAGTACTTC; CDR3 protein: CASSYNSETQYF
D gene: -; J gene: TRBJ2-4; CDR3 length: 16; V gene: TRBV10-3; clone size: -; CDR3 DNA: TGTGCCATCAGTGAGAGGGGGGCGTTAGCCAAAAACATTCAGTACTTC; CDR3 protein: CAISERGALAKNIQYF
D gene: -; J gene: TRBJ1-1; CDR3 length: 13; V gene: TRBV3-1; clone size: -; CDR3 DNA: TGTGCCAGCAGCCCCGCACTGGGCACTGAAGCTTTCTTT; CDR3 protein: CASSPALGTEAFF
D gene: TRBD2; J gene: TRBJ2-7; CDR3 length: 13; V gene: TRBV27; clone size: -; CDR3 DNA: TGTGCCAGCGGAACTAGCGGGTCCTACGAGCAGTACTTC; CDR3 protein: CASGTSGSYEQYF
D gene: -; J gene: TRBJ1-2; CDR3 length: 12; V gene: TRBV5-6; clone size: -; CDR3 DNA: TGTGCCAGCAGCTTGGCCGGAAGGGGCTACACCTTC; CDR3 protein: CASSLAGRGYTF
D gene: -; J gene: TRBJ2-5; CDR3 length: 12; V gene: TRBV28; clone size: -; CDR3 DNA: TGTGCCAGCAAAACAGGGCCAGAGACCCAGTACTTC; CDR3 protein: CASKTGPETQYF
D gene: -; J gene: TRBJ1-1; CDR3 length: 12; V gene: TRBV30; clone size: -; CDR3 DNA: TGTGCCTGGAGAGGGGTGAACACTGAAGCTTTCTTT; CDR3 protein: CAWRGVNTEAFF
D gene: -; J gene: TRBJ2-5; CDR3 length: 13; V gene: TRBV20-1; clone size: -; CDR3 DNA: TGCAGTGCAGACAGACAGATACAAGAGACCCAGTACTTC; CDR3 protein: CSADRQIQETQYF
D gene: -; J gene: TRBJ1-5; CDR3 length: 16; V gene: TRBV27; clone size: -; CDR3 DNA: TGTGCCAGCATGAGGTGGGGAGGCGTAAGCAATCAGCCCCAGCATTTT; CDR3 protein: CASMRWGGVSNQPQHF
D gene: -; J gene: TRBJ2-3; CDR3 length: 17; V gene: TRBV7-8; clone size: -; CDR3 DNA: TGTGCCAGCAGCTTAGTGGATCTCAGCGTTGGGGCAGATACGCAGTATTTT; CDR3 protein: CASSLVDLSVGADTQYF
D gene: TRBD1; J gene: TRBJ2-3; CDR3 length: 15; V gene: TRBV20-1; clone size: -; CDR3 DNA: TGCAGTGCCGCTAGCGGACAGGGGGCAGCAGATACGCAGTATTTT; CDR3 protein: CSAASGQGAADTQYF
D gene: -; J gene: TRBJ1-1; CDR3 length: 13; V gene: TRBV12-3/TRBV12-4; clone size: -; CDR3 DNA: TGTGCCAGCAGTTTAGCCGGCGGGACTGGGGATTTCTTT; CDR3 protein: CASSLAGGTGDFF
D gene: -; J gene: TRBJ1-2; CDR3 length: 13; V gene: TRBV12-3/TRBV12-4; clone size: -; CDR3 DNA: TGTGCCAGCACCATAGGACAGAACTATGGCTACACCTTC; CDR3 protein: CASTIGQNYGYTF
D gene: -; J gene: TRBJ1-2; CDR3 length: 15; V gene: TRBV3-1; clone size: -; CDR3 DNA: TGTGCCAGCAGCCTTAGACAGCCTACCCGAGGGGGCTACACCTTC; CDR3 protein: CASSLRQPTRGGYTF
D gene: -; J gene: TRBJ1-6; CDR3 length: 15; V gene: TRBV7-9; clone size: once; CDR3 DNA: TGTGCCAGCACCCCAGCGGGGGGGACGGGTTCACCCCTCCACTTT; CDR3 protein: CASTPAGGTGSPLHF
D gene: TRBD2; J gene: TRBJ2-6; CDR3 length: 20; V gene: TRBV11-1; clone size: -; CDR3 DNA: TGTGCCAGCAGCTCCCGGACTAGCGGGACCCATATTTCTGGGGCCAACGTCCTGACTTTC; CDR3 protein: CASSSRTSGTHISGANVLTF
D gene: -; J gene: TRBJ2-2; CDR3 length: 12; V gene: TRBV29-1; clone size: -; CDR3 DNA: TGCAGCGGTAGGACTTTGGCCGGGGAGCTGTTTTTT; CDR3 protein: CSGRTLAGELFF
D gene: TRBD2; J gene: TRBJ2-3; CDR3 length: 16; V gene: TRBV9; clone size: -; CDR3 DNA: TGTGCCAGCAGCCCTGGGGGGGGACTGGCGACCGATACGCAGTATTTT; CDR3 protein: CASSPGGGLATDTQYF
D gene: TRBD2; J gene: TRBJ2-3; CDR3 length: 15; V gene: TRBV15; clone size: -; CDR3 DNA: TGTGCCACCAGCCGGGCGGGGGGGCCCGAAGATACGCAGTATTTT; CDR3 protein: CATSRAGGPEDTQYF
D gene: -; J gene: TRBJ2-3; CDR3 length: 13; V gene: TRBV25-1; clone size: -; CDR3 DNA: TGTGCCAGCAGTGAATCTGGCACAGATACGCAGTATTTT; CDR3 protein: CASSESGTDTQYF
D gene: -; J gene: TRBJ1-1; CDR3 length: 9; V gene: TRBV20-1; clone size: -; CDR3 DNA: -; CDR3 protein: CFGQGARDF
D gene: TRBD1; J gene: TRBJ1-2; CDR3 length: 14; V gene: TRBV7-2; clone size: -; CDR3 DNA: TGTGCCAGCAGCCCAGGGGGAGACTACTATGGCTACACCTTC; CDR3 protein: CASSPGGDYYGYTF
D gene: TRBD1; J gene: TRBJ2-3; CDR3 length: 14; V gene: TRBV20-1; clone size: once; CDR3 DNA: TGCAGTGCTAGCAGGGGACAGGGGGCAGATACGCAGTATTTT; CDR3 protein: CSASRGQGADTQYF
D gene: TRBD1; J gene: TRBJ1-5; CDR3 length: 14; V gene: TRBV12-3/TRBV12-4; clone size: -; CDR3 DNA: TGTGCCAGCAGTTTTACAGGGGCGCGTCAGCCCCAGCATTTT; CDR3 protein: CASSFTGARQPQHF
D gene: TRBD1; J gene: TRBJ2-5; CDR3 length: 17; V gene: TRBV28; clone size: -; CDR3 DNA: TGTGCCAGCAGAACTTTGGACAGGGTGATATTGGGGGAGACCCAGTACTTC; CDR3 protein: CASRTLDRVILGETQYF
D gene: -; J gene: TRBJ2-2; CDR3 length: 14; V gene: TRBV20-1; clone size: -; CDR3 DNA: TGCAGTGCTAGATTGATGGGAAACACCGGGGAGCTGTTTTTT; CDR3 protein: CSARLMGNTGELFF
D gene: -; J gene: TRBJ1-5; CDR3 length: 17; V gene: TRBV15; clone size: -; CDR3 DNA: TGTGCCACCAGGGCTTCCGGGACTCCTTGGGGCAATCAGCCCCAGCATTTT; CDR3 protein: CATRASGTPWGNQPQHF
D gene: -; J gene: TRBJ2-7; CDR3 length: 14; V gene: TRBV7-3; clone size: -; CDR3 DNA: TGTGCCAGCAGCAAAAACAGGGAGTCCTACGAGCAGTACTTC; CDR3 protein: CASSKNRESYEQYF
D gene: TRBD2; J gene: TRBJ2-1; CDR3 length: 15; V gene: TRBV24-1; clone size: few; CDR3 DNA: TGTGCCACCAGTGACCCGGGACTAGCGGACAATGAGCAGTTCTTC; CDR3 protein: CATSDPGLADNEQFF
D gene: -; J gene: TRBJ2-5; CDR3 length: 12; V gene: TRBV20-1; clone size: -; CDR3 DNA: TGCAGTGTAAAACCCCAAGGACAGACCCAGTACTTC; CDR3 protein: CSVKPQGQTQYF
D gene: -; J gene: TRBJ1-2; CDR3 length: 13; V gene: TRBV28; clone size: -; CDR3 DNA: TGTGCCAGCAGTTTACAGGGGACGGATGGCTACACCTTC; CDR3 protein: CASSLQGTDGYTF
D gene: -; J gene: TRBJ1-2; CDR3 length: 12; V gene: TRBV11-1; clone size: -; CDR3 DNA: TGTGCCAGCAGCAAGGACGTAGATGGCTACACCTTC; CDR3 protein: CASSKDVDGYTF
D gene: -; J gene: TRBJ1-2; CDR3 length: 11; V gene: TRBV12-3/TRBV12-4; clone size: once; CDR3 DNA: TGTGCCAGCAGTTTCTCTTATGGCTACACCTTC; CDR3 protein: CASSFSYGYTF
D gene: -; J gene: TRBJ1-1; CDR3 length: 13; V gene: TRBV7-2; clone size: few; CDR3 DNA: TGTGCCAGCAGCCCACAGGCGTACACTGAAGCTTTCTTT; CDR3 protein: CASSPQAYTEAFF